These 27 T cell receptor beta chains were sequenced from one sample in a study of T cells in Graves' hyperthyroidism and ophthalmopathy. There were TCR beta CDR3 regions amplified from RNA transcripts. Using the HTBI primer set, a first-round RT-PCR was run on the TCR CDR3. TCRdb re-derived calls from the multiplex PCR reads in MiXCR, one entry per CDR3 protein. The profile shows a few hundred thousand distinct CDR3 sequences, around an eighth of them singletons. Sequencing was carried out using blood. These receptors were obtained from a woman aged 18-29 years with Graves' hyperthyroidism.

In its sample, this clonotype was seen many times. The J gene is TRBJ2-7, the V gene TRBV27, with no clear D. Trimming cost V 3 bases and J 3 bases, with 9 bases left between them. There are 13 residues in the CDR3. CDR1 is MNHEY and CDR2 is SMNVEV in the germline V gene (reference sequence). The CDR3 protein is CASSFRRFYEQYF. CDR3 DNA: TGTGCCAGCAGTTTTCGGCGGTTCTACGAGCAGTACTTC.

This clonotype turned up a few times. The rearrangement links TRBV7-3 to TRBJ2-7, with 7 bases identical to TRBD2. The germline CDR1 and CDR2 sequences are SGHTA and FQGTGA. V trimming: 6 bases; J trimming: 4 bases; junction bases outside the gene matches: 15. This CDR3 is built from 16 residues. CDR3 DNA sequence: TGTGCCAGCAGGCAGACTAGCACGCAGCCTTGGTACGAGCAGTACGTC. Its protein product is CASRQTSTQPWYEQYV.

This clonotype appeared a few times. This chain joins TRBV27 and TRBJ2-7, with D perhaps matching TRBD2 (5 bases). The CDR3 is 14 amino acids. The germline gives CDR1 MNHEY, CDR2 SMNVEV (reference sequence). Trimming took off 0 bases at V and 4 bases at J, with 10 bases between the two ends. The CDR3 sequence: CASSLSTRGYEQYF. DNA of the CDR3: TGTGCCAGCAGTTTATCGACCCGGGGTTACGAGCAGTACTTC.

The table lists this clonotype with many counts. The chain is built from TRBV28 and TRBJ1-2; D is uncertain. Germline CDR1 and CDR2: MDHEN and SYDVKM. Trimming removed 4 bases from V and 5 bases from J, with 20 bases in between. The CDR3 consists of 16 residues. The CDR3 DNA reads TGTGCCAGCAGTTCCCTTACCTCGGGCAGATATTATGGCTACACCTTC. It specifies CASSSLTSGRYYGYTF.

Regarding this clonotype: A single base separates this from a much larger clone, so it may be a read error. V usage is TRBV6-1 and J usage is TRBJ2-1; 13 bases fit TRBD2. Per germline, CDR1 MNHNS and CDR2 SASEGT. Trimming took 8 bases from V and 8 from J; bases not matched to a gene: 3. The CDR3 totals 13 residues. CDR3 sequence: CASGLAGADEQFF. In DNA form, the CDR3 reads TGTGCCAGCGGACTAGCGGGAGCCGATGAGCAGTTCTTC.

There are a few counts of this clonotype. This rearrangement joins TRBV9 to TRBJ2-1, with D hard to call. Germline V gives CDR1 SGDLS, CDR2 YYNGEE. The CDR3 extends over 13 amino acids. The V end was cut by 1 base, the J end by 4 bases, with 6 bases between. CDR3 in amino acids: CASSVSDYNEQFF. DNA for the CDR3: TGTGCCAGCAGCGTATCCGATTACAATGAGCAGTTCTTC.

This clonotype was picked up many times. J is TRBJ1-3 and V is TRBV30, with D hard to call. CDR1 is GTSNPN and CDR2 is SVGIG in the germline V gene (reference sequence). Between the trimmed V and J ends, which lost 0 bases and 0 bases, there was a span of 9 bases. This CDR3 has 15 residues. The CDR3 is CAWSVLGVSGNTIYF. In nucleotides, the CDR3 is TGTGCCTGGAGTGTACTAGGAGTCTCTGGAAACACCATATATTTT.

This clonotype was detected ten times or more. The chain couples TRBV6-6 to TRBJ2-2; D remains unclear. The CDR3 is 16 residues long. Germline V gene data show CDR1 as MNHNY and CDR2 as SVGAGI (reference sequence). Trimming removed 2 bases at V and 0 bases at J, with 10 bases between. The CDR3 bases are TGTGCCAGCAGTTACATAACGGGTTCGAACACCGGGGAGCTGTTTTTT. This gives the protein CASSYITGSNTGELFF.

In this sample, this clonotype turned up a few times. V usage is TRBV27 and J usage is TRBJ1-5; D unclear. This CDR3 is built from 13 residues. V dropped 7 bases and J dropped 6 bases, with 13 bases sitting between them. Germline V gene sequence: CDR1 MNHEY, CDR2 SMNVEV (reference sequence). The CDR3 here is CASTQGIGQPQHF. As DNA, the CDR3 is TGTGCCAGCACCCAAGGGATCGGTCAGCCCCAGCATTTT.

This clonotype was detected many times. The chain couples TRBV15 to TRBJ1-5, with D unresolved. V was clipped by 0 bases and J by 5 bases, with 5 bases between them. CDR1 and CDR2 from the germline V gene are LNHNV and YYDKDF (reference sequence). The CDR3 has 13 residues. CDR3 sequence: CATSRERDQPQHF. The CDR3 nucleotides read TGTGCCACCAGCAGAGAGCGGGATCAGCCCCAGCATTTT.

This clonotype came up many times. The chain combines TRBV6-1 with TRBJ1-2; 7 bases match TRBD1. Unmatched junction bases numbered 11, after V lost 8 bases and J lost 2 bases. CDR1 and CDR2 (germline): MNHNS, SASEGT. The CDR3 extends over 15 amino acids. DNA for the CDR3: TGTGCCAGCGGAGGGGGGACAGTGGGAAACTATGGCTACACCTTC. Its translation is CASGGGTVGNYGYTF.

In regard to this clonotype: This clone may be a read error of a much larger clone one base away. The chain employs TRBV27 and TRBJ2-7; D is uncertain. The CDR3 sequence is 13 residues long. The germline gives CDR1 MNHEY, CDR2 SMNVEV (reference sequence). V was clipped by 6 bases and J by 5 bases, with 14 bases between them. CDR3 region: CASRLGRGDEQYV. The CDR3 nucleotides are TGTGCCAGCAGGTTAGGCCGTGGAGACGAGCAGTACGTC.

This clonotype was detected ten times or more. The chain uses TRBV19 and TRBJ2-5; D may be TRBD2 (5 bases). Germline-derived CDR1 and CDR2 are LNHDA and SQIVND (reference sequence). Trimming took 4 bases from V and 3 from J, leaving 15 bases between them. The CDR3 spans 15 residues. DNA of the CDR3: TGTGCCAGTAGTACCTACGGAGAGGGCAAAGAGACCCAGTACTTC. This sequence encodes CASSTYGEGKETQYF. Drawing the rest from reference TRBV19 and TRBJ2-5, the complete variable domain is DGGITQSPKYLFRKEGQNVTLSCEQNLNHDAMYWYRQDPGQGLRLIYYSQIVNDFQKGDIAEGYSVSREKKESFPLTVTSAQKNPTAFYLCASSTYGEGKETQYFGPGTRLLVL.

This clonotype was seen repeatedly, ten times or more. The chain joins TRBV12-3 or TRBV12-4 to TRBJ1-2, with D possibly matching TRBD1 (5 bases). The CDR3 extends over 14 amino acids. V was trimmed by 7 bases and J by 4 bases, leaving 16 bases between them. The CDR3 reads CASNNPDRTYGYTF. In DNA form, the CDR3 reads TGTGCCAGCAACAACCCTGACAGAACCTATGGCTACACCTTC.

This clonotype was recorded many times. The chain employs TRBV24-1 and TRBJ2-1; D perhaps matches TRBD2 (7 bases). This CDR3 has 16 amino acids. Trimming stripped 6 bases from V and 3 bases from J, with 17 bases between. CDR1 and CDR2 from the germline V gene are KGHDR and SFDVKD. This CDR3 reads CATSRGRGSGYNEQFF. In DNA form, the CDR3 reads TGTGCCACCAGTCGGGGGAGGGGGTCTGGCTACAATGAGCAGTTCTTC.

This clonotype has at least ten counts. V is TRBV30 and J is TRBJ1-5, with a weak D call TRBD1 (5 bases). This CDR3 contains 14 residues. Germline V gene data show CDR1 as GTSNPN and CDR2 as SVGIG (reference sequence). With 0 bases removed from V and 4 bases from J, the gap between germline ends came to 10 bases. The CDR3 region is CAWSVRGHNQPQHF. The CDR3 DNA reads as TGTGCCTGGAGTGTCCGGGGCCATAATCAGCCCCAGCATTTT.

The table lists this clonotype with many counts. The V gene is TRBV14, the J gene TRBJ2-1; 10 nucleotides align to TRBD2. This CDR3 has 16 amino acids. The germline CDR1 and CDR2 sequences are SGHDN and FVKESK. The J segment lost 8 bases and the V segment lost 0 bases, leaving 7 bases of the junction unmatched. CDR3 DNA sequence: TGTGCCAGCAGCCAAGAGGCTAGCGGGAGAAACCATGAGCAGTTCTTC. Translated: CASSQEASGRNHEQFF.

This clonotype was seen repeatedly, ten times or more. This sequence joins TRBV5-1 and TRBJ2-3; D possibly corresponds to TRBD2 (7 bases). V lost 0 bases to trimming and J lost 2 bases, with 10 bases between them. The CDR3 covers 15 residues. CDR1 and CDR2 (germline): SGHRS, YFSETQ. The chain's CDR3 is CASSLGRGPTDTQYF. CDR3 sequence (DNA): TGCGCCAGCAGCTTGGGGCGGGGGCCCACAGATACGCAGTATTTT.

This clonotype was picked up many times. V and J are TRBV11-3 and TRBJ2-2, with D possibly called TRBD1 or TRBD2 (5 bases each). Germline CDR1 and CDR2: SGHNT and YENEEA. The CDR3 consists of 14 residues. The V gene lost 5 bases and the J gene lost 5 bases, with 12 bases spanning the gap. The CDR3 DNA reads TGTGCCAGCAGCGCGCACAGGAGGACCGGGGAGCTGTTTTTT. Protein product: CASSAHRRTGELFF. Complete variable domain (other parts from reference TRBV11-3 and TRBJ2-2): EAGVVQSPRYKIIEKKQPVAFWCNPISGHNTLYWYLQNLGQGPELLIRYENEEAVDDSQLPKDRFSAERLKGVDSTLKIQPAELGDSAVYLCASSAHRRTGELFFGEGSRLTVL.

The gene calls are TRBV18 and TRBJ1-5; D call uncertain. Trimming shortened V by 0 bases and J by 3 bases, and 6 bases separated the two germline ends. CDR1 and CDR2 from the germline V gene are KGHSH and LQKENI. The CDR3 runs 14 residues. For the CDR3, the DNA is TGTGCCAGCTCACCACCAGGGCTCAATCAGCCCCAGCATTTT. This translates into CASSPPGLNQPQHF. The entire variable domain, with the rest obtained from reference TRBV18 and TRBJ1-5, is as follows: NAGVMQNPRHLVRRRGQEARLRCSPMKGHSHVYWYRQLPEEGLKFMVYLQKENIIDESGMPKERFSAEFPKEGPSILRIQQVVRGDSAAYFCASSPPGLNQPQHFGDGTRLSIL.

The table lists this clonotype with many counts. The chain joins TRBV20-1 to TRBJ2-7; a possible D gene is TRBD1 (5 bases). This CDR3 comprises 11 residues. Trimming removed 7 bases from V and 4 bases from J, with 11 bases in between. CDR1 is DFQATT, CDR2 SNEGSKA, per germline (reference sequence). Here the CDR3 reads CSGRVEYEQYF. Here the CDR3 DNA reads TGCAGTGGCAGGGTAGAGTACGAGCAGTACTTC.

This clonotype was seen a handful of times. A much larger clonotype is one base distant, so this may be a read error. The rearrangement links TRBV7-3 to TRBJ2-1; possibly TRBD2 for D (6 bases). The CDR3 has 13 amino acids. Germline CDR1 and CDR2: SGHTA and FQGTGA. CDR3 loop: CASSPTGGNEQSF. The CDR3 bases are TGTGCCAGCAGCCCCACAGGAGGGAATGAGCAGTCCTTC.

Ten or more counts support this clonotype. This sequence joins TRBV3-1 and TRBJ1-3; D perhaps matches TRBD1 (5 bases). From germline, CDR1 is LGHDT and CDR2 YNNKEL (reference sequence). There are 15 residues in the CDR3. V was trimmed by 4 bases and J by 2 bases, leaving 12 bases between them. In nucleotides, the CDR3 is TGTGCCAGCAGCCCTGGGACCGAGACTGGAAACACCATATATTTT. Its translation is CASSPGTETGNTIYF.

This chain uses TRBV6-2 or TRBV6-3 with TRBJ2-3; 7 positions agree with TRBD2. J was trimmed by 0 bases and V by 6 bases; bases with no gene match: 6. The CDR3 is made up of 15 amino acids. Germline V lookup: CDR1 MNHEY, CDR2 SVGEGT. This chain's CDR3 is CASRGAGTSTDTQYF. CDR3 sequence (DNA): TGTGCCAGCAGGGGAGCGGGAACGAGCACAGATACGCAGTATTTT.

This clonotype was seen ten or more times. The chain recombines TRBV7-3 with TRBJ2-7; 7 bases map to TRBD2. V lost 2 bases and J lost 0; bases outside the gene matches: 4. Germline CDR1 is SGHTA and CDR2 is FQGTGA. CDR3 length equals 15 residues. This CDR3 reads CASSLRGGSSYEQYF. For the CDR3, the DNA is TGTGCCAGCAGCTTACGTGGCGGGAGCTCCTACGAGCAGTACTTC.

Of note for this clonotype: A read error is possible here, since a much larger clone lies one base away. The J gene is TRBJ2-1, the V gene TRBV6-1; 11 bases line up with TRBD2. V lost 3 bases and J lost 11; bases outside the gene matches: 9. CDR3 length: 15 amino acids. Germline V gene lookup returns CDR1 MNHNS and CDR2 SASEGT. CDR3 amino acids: CASSDSGRAFDKQFF. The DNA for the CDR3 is TGTGCCAGCAGTGATAGCGGGAGGGCTTTTGATAAGCAGTTCTTC.

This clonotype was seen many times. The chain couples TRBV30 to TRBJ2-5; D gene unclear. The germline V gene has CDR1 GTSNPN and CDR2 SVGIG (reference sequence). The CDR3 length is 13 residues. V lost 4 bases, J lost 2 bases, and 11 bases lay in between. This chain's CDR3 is CAWNARPQETQYF. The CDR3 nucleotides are TGTGCCTGGAACGCAAGGCCTCAAGAGACCCAGTACTTC.